This T cell receptor (beta chain) was observed in a study of CD8+CD57+ T cells in acquired aplastic anemia. Study in general: Mean yield of DNA from sorted CD4+ and CD8+ cells was 2.5 to 4 ug.

Study observations and caveats: Overlap between patients and controls comprised roughly 28 CD8+ CDR3 sequences.

Profiling of TCR beta VDJ combinations and CDR3 sequences used genomic DNA as template. TCRdb processed the reads anew with MiXCR; each CDR3 protein has one entry. The sample lists around 170,000 distinct CDR3 sequences, around half occurring once. Comment on this clonotype: Its antigen is as yet unknown. This could be a read error, since a much larger clone is one nucleotide away.

The authors sequenced patients whose flow cytometry had shown CD8+CD57+ cell expansion. The enrolled patients all had severe acquired aplastic anemia. No patient had been given any therapy when blood was sampled. From germline, CDR1 is DFQATT and CDR2 SNEGSKA (reference sequence). CDR3 size: 12 residues. The V gene end was trimmed by 3 bases and the J gene end by 8 bases; junction bases not matched to a gene: 4. The sequencing input was sorted CD4+, CD8+, or CD8+CD57+ T cells (not recorded which) from PBMCs. The sequence came from a human donor with aplastic anemia. The V gene is TRBV20-1, the J gene TRBJ2-1, with 7 bases matching TRBD2. Here the CDR3 reads CSASMGGYEQFF. The DNA for the CDR3 is TGCAGTGCTAGCATGGGGGGGTATGAGCAGTTCTTC.